Reported below is one T cell receptor (beta chain). Profiling of TCR beta VDJ combinations and CDR3 sequences used genomic DNA as template. TCRdb reprocessed the reads via MiXCR and lists one record per CDR3 protein. The sample has some 160,000 distinct CDR3 sequences; about 45% are singletons. These data originate in a study of CD8+CD57+ T cells in acquired aplastic anemia. Germline V lookup: CDR1 DFQATT, CDR2 SNEGSKA (reference sequence). The CDR3 has 13 amino acids. The V end lost 1 base, the J end lost 6 bases, and 13 bases lay between the germline ends. CD8+CD57+ cell expansion, shown by flow cytometry, had occurred in the patients selected for sequencing.

The clonotype comes from a human donor with aplastic anemia. Sequencing was carried out using sorted CD4+, CD8+, or CD8+CD57+ T cells (not recorded which) from PBMCs. The chain combines TRBV20-1 with TRBJ2-7, with D hard to call. CDR3 loop: CSARAGSPSEQYF. DNA of the CDR3: TGCAGTGCTAGAGCAGGTAGTCCCTCCGAGCAGTACTTC.